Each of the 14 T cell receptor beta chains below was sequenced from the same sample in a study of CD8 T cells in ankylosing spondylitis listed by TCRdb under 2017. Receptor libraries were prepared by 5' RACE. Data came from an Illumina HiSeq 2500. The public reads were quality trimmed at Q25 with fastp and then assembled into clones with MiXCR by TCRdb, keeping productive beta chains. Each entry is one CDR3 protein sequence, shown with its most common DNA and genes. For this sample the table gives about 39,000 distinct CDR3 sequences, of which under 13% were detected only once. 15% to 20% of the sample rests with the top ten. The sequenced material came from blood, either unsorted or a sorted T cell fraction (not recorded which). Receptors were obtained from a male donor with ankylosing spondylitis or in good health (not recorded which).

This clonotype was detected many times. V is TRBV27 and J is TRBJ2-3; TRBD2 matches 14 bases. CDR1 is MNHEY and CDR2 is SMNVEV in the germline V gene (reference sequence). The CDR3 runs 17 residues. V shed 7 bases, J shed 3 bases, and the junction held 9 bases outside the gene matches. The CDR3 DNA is TGTGCCAGCACCCCGGGACTAGCGGGAGACGGGACAGATACGCAGTATTTT. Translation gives CASTPGLAGDGTDTQYF.

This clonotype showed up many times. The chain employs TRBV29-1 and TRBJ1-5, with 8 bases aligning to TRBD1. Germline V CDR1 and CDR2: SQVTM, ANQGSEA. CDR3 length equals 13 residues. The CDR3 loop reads CSHGQGGNQPQHF. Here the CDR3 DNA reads TGCAGTCACGGACAGGGTGGAAATCAGCCCCAGCATTTT.

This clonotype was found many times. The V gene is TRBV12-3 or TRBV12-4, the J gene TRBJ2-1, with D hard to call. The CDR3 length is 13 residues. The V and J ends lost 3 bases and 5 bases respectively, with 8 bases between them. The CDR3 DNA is TGTGCCAGCAGTTTGAAAGGAAACAATGAGCAGTTCTTC. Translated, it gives CASSLKGNNEQFF.

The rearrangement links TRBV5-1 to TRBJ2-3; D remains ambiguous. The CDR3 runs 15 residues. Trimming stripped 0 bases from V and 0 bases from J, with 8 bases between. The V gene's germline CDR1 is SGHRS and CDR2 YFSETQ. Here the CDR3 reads CASSLAIPSTDTQYF. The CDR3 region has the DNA TGCGCCAGCAGCTTGGCTATCCCGAGCACAGATACGCAGTATTTT. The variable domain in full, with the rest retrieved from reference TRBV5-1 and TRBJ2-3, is KAGVTQTPRYLIKTRGQQVTLSCSPISGHRSVSWYQQTPGQGLQFLFEYFSETQRNKGNFPGRFSGRQFSNSRSEMNVSTLELGDSALYLCASSLAIPSTDTQYFGPGTRLTVL.

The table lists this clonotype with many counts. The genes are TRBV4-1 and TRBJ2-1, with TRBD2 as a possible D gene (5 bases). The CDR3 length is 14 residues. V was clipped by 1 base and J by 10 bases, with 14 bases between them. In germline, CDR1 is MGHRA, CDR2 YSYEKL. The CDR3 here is CASSQVGVRREQFF. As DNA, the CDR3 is TGCGCCAGCAGCCAAGTGGGAGTTCGGAGGGAGCAGTTCTTC.

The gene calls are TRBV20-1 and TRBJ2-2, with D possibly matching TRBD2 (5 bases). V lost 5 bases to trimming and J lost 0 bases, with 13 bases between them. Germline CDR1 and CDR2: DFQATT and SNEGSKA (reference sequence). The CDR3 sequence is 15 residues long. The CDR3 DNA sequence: TGCAGTGCTGAGAGGGTAACTGCGAACACCGGGGAGCTGTTTTTT. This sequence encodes CSAERVTANTGELFF.

In nucleotides, the CDR3 is TGCAGCACGAACAGGGCGAATTCACCCCTCCACTTT. Translation: CSTNRANSPLHF. This sequence joins TRBV20-1 and TRBJ1-6, with D possibly being TRBD1 (6 bases). From germline, CDR1 is DFQATT and CDR2 SNEGSKA (reference sequence). The CDR3 is 12 residues long.

CDR3 region: CASSTSSGSGTGELFF. CDR3 nucleotide sequence: TGTGCCAGTAGTACATCTAGCGGGAGTGGAACCGGGGAGCTGTTTTTT. The V gene is TRBV19, the J gene TRBJ2-2; 10 nucleotides agree with TRBD2. Per the germline V gene, CDR1 is LNHDA and CDR2 is SQIVND (reference sequence). The V and J ends lost 4 bases and 5 bases, in that order; junction bases with no gene match: 7. This CDR3 is built from 16 residues.

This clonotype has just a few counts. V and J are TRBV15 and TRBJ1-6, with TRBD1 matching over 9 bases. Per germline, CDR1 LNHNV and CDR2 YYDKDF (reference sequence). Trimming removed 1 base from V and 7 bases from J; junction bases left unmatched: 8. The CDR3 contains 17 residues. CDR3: CATSRVNRGPGNSPLHF. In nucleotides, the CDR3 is TGTGCCACCAGCAGAGTAAACAGGGGGCCGGGGAATTCACCCCTCCACTTT.

CDR3 coding DNA: TGTGCCAGCAGCCTTAGCATCGCCGGGGAGCTGTTTTTT. It codes for CASSLSIAGELFF. The chain employs TRBV12-3 or TRBV12-4 and TRBJ2-2; no firm D call. The CDR3 sequence is 13 residues long. Trimming removed 6 bases from V and 6 bases from J, with 11 bases in between.

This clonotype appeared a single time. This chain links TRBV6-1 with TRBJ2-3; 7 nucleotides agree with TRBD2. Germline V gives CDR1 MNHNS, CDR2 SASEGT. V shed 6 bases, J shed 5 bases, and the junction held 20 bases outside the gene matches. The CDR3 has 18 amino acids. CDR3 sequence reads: CASSRSASGGGPKDTQYF. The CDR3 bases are TGTGCCAGCAGCCGCTCAGCGTCGGGGGGAGGGCCTAAAGATACGCAGTATTTT.

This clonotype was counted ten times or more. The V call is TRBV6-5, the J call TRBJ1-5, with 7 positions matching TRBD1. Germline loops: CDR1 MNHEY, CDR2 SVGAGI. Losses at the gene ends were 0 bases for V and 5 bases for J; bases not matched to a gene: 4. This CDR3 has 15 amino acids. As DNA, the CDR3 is TGTGCCAGCAGTTACTCACAGGGGTCCGATCAGCCCCAGCATTTT. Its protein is CASSYSQGSDQPQHF.

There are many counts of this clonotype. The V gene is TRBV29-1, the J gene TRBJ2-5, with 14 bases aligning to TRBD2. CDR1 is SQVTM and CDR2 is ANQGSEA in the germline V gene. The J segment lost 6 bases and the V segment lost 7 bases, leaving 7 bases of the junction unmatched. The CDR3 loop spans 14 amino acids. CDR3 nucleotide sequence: TGCAGCGCAGGGACTAGCGGGAGTATTAAGACCCAGTACTTC. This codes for CSAGTSGSIKTQYF.

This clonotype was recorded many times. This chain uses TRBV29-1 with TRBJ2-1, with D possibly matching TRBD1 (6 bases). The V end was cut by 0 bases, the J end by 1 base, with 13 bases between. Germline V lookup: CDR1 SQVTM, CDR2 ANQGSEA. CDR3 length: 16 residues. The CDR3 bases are TGCAGCGTTGAAGATATAGGTCAGGGGTCCTACAATGAGCAGTTCTTC. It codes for CSVEDIGQGSYNEQFF.